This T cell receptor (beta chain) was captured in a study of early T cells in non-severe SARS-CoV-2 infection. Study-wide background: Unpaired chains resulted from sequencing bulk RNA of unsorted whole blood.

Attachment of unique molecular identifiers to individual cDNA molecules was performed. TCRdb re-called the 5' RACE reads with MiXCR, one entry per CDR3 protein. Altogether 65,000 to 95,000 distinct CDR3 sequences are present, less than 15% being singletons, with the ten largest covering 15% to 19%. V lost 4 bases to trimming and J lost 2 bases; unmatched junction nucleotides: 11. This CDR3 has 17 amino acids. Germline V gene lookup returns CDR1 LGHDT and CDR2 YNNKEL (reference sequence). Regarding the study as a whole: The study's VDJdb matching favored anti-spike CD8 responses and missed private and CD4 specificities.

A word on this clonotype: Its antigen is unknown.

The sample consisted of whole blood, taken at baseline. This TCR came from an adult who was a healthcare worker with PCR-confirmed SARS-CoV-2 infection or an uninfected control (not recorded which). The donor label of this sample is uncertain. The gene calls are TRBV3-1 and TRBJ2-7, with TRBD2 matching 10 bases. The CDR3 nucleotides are TGTGCCAGCAGCCCCGTCGAGACTAGCGGGTTAGCCTACGAGCAGTACTTC. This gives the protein CASSPVETSGLAYEQYF.